The subject of this entry is one T cell receptor (beta chain). Its matching antigen is unknown. Primers used in a second PCR of roughly 6 to 12 cycles were a sample-barcoded 5' primer and a J-beta primer mix. TCRdb re-analysed the 5' RACE reads in MiXCR, keeping a single row per CDR3 protein. The sample contains about 1.8 million distinct CDR3 sequences, 49% of which appear only once. This specimen belongs to a study of blood T cells in healthy people across ages. General study results and limits: Per million T cells, the diversity of TCR beta decreased roughly linearly as age advanced. There were more naive CD4+ cells and higher diversity in long-lived donors than in aged donors.

Healthy individuals of Caucasian origin from Russia, aged roughly 6 to 90, served as donors. Each of the donors had ten milliliters of peripheral blood drawn into EDTA-treated Vacutainer tubes. This CDR3 has 17 residues. Between the trimmed V and J ends, which lost 5 bases and 0 bases, there was a span of 16 bases. The germline V gene encodes CDR1 MDHEN and CDR2 SYDVKM. Input material: blood. The V and J genes are TRBV28 and TRBJ1-4; no firm D call. The receptor's source is a woman aged 40 to 50 in good health. CDR3 DNA: TGTGCCAGCAGTCTGGTCCGTCCTGATTCAACTAATGAAAAACTGTTTTTT. Translation gives CASSLVRPDSTNEKLFF.